Following are 31 T cell receptor beta chains from one sample sequenced in a study of cytomegalovirus exposure and HLA in healthy donors. In the PCR, 60 Vbeta and 13 Jbeta primers were used. TCRdb's copy holds only in-frame clones and misses some; the assay was immunoSEQ multiplex PCR. The repertoire has about 160,000 clones, roughly 63% of them found once; the top ten carry under 7.5%. The sample was PBMCs. These receptors all come from a woman in her fifties or sixties in good health and CMV-seropositive.

This clone was seen only once. The chain couples TRBV6-5 to TRBJ1-2; perhaps TRBD1 as D (5 bases). Germline CDR1 MNHEY, CDR2 SVGAGI. This CDR3 spans 15 amino acids. V was clipped by 1 base and J by 2 bases, with 11 bases between them. The CDR3 DNA follows: TGTGCCAGCAGTTACTTGGTGCGGGGGAACTATGGCTACACCTTC. Amino acid sequence: CASSYLVRGNYGYTF.

This chain links TRBV28 with TRBJ2-5, with TRBD1 matching 8 bases. After removal of 6 bases from V and 2 bases from J, the junction contained 2 bases not matched to a gene. There are 13 residues in the CDR3. Germline CDR1 is MDHEN and CDR2 is SYDVKM. The DNA of the CDR3 is TGTGCCAGCAGAGGACAGGGACAAGAGACCCAGTACTTC. It is translated as CASRGQGQETQYF.

This sequence joins TRBV2 and TRBJ2-1; TRBD1 matches at 8 bases. The trim removed 7 bases at V and 13 bases at J, leaving 12 bases unmatched. Germline-derived CDR1 and CDR2 are SNHLY and FYNNEI. The CDR3 contains 13 residues. The CDR3: CASTSDGQGLQFF. In DNA, the CDR3 is TGTGCCAGCACCAGTGACGGACAGGGTCTTCAGTTCTTC.

CDR3 protein: CASSYDRGGQPQHF. CDR3 bases: TGTGCCAGCAGTTACGACAGGGGTGGACAGCCCCAGCATTTT. The chain employs TRBV2 and TRBJ1-5, with 8 bases that match TRBD1. V lost 5 bases to trimming and J lost 7 bases; unmatched junction nucleotides: 7. The germline V gene has CDR1 SNHLY and CDR2 FYNNEI. The CDR3 spans 14 residues.

J is TRBJ2-7 and V is TRBV7-8; the match to TRBD2 covers 7 bases. This CDR3 has 17 amino acids. The ends lost 0 bases at V and 2 bases at J; junction bases unmatched: 10. The germline V gene has CDR1 SGHVS and CDR2 FQNEAQ. The CDR3 DNA is TGTGCCAGCAGCTTAGCGAGGGCTCGCGGGGGAGCCTACGAGCAGTACTTC. Protein product: CASSLARARGGAYEQYF. The entire variable domain, with the rest obtained from reference TRBV7-8 and TRBJ2-7, is as follows: GAGVSQSPRYKVAKRGQDVALRCDPISGHVSLFWYQQALGQGPEFLTYFQNEAQLDKSGLPSDRFFAERPEGSVSTLKIQRTQQEDSAVYLCASSLARARGGAYEQYFGPGTRLTVT.

V usage is TRBV4-3 and J usage is TRBJ2-2; 12 positions agree with TRBD2. The V gene's germline CDR1 is LGHNA and CDR2 YSLEER. The trim removed 0 bases at V and 7 bases at J, leaving 9 bases unmatched. CDR3 length: 18 residues. CDR3 loop: CASSQETRLAGEGGELFF. The CDR3 DNA is TGCGCCAGCAGCCAAGAGACACGACTAGCGGGAGAGGGCGGGGAGCTGTTTTTT.

V gene TRBV19 combines with J gene TRBJ1-5, with 12 bases lining up with TRBD1. V shed 0 bases, J shed 1 base, and the junction held 10 bases outside the gene matches. Germline V gene sequence: CDR1 LNHDA, CDR2 SQIVND (reference sequence). This CDR3 comprises 20 residues. CDR3 DNA: TGTGCCAGTAGTATAGATTTTAGGGACAGGGGGCCGACGAGCAATCAGCCCCAGCATTTT. This translates into CASSIDFRDRGPTSNQPQHF. Based on the CDR3 plus reference TRBV19 and TRBJ1-5, the full variable domain is DGGITQSPKYLFRKEGQNVTLSCEQNLNHDAMYWYRQDPGQGLRLIYYSQIVNDFQKGDIAEGYSVSREKKESFPLTVTSAQKNPTAFYLCASSIDFRDRGPTSNQPQHFGDGTRLSIL.

The rearrangement uses TRBV7-9 and TRBJ1-2; weak D call: TRBD1 (6 bases). Looked up from germline, CDR1 is SEHNR and CDR2 is FQNEAQ (reference sequence). Trimming took off 4 bases at V and 5 bases at J, with 17 bases between the two ends. The CDR3 consists of 15 residues. The CDR3 loop reads CASSSPRDKVYGYTF. DNA for the CDR3: TGTGCCAGCAGCTCCCCACGGGACAAAGTTTATGGCTACACCTTC.

The rearrangement joins TRBV6-5 to TRBJ1-1; D gene unclear. Germline V gene lookup returns CDR1 MNHEY and CDR2 SVGAGI. This CDR3 comprises 14 residues. The V and J ends lost 7 bases and 0 bases respectively, with 12 bases between them. In nucleotides, the CDR3 is TGTGCCAGCAAGACAAGCTCCATGAACACTGAAGCTTTCTTT. Translated: CASKTSSMNTEAFF.

The V call is TRBV7-9, the J call TRBJ2-3; TRBD1 matches 7 bases. Per the germline V gene, CDR1 is SEHNR and CDR2 is FQNEAQ (reference sequence). Losses at the gene ends were 0 bases for V and 4 bases for J; bases not matched to a gene: 4. The length of the CDR3 is 15 residues. CDR3 protein: CASSLAGQVSDTQYF. The CDR3 DNA reads as TGTGCCAGCAGCTTAGCAGGACAGGTTTCAGATACGCAGTATTTT. The whole variable domain, filled in from reference TRBV7-9 and TRBJ2-3, reads DTGVSQNPRHKITKRGQNVTFRCDPISEHNRLYWYRQTLGQGPEFLTYFQNEAQLEKSRLLSDRFSAERPKGSFSTLEIQRTEQGDSAMYLCASSLAGQVSDTQYFGPGTRLTVL.

The chain joins TRBV9 to TRBJ2-1; 16 bases are a match to TRBD2. Germline loops: CDR1 SGDLS, CDR2 YYNGEE. This CDR3 region has 18 residues. Trimming removed 0 bases from V and 6 bases from J; junction bases left unmatched: 6. CDR3 in DNA: TGTGCCAGCAGCGTAGAGGGACTAGCGGGAGGGTCGGGCAATGAGCAGTTCTTC. Translation gives CASSVEGLAGGSGNEQFF.

The rearrangement links TRBV11-2 to TRBJ1-1, with TRBD1 matching 7 bases. The CDR3 is 15 amino acids. The germline gives CDR1 SGHAT, CDR2 FQNNGV. The junction had 12 bases not matched to a gene; V was cut back by 5 bases and J by 6 bases. The DNA for the CDR3 is TGTGCCAGCAGCCCTTTGACAGGGAAGAGCGCTGAAGCTTTCTTT. It encodes CASSPLTGKSAEAFF.

This chain uses TRBV5-4 with TRBJ2-7; 13 bases are shared with TRBD2. CDR3 length: 15 amino acids. The germline V gene has CDR1 SGHNT and CDR2 YYREEE (reference sequence). The V and J ends lost 4 bases and 6 bases, in that order; junction bases with no gene match: 7. CDR3 protein: CASSPRTSGRSEQYF. The CDR3 DNA is TGTGCCAGCAGCCCCCGGACTAGCGGGAGATCCGAGCAGTACTTC. The complete variable domain, with remaining parts taken from reference TRBV5-4 and TRBJ2-7, reads ETGVTQSPTHLIKTRGQQVTLRCSSQSGHNTVSWYQQALGQGPQFIFQYYREEENGRGNFPPRFSGLQFPNYSSELNVNALELDDSALYLCASSPRTSGRSEQYFGPGTRLTVT.

The CDR3 loop is CASSPGHRIDEQYF. DNA for the CDR3: TGTGCCAGCAGTCCCGGACACCGCATTGACGAGCAGTACTTC. This chain links TRBV5-6 with TRBJ2-7, with D perhaps matching TRBD1 (5 bases). CDR3 length: 14 amino acids. The germline V and J ends were trimmed by 5 bases and 5 bases, with 17 bases remaining between them. Germline V gives CDR1 SGHDT, CDR2 YYEEEE.

CDR3 in DNA: TGTGCCAGCCAACTCCCGGGAGGGCCAATCTACAATGAGCAGTTCTTC. Protein product: CASQLPGGPIYNEQFF. The chain employs TRBV28 and TRBJ2-1; 8 bases agree with TRBD2. This CDR3 spans 16 amino acids. Germline trimming cut 8 bases from V and 3 bases from J; bases unmatched to any gene: 12. Per the germline V gene, CDR1 is MDHEN and CDR2 is SYDVKM.

The gene calls are TRBV9 and TRBJ1-6, with 7 bases that match TRBD1. Germline CDR1 is SGDLS and CDR2 is YYNGEE. The V and J ends lost 4 bases and 4 bases, in that order; junction bases with no gene match: 2. The CDR3 loop spans 14 amino acids. The CDR3: CASSLTGYNSPLHF. The CDR3 nucleotides read TGTGCCAGCAGCTTGACAGGGTATAATTCACCCCTCCACTTT.

V and J are TRBV28 and TRBJ1-1; no clear D. There are 12 residues in the CDR3. Trimming removed 7 bases from V and 5 bases from J, with 11 bases in between. The germline V gene encodes CDR1 MDHEN and CDR2 SYDVKM. The CDR3, as DNA: TGTGCCAGCAATCAGTTGGTAACTGAAGCTTTCTTT. Translated, it gives CASNQLVTEAFF. Full variable domain (missing parts from reference TRBV28 and TRBJ1-1): DVKVTQSSRYLVKRTGEKVFLECVQDMDHENMFWYRQDPGLGLRLIYFSYDVKMKEKGDIPEGYSVSREKKERFSLILESASTNQTSMYLCASNQLVTEAFFGQGTRLTVV.

The chain carries TRBV28 and TRBJ2-7; 8 nucleotides match TRBD1. The CDR3 is 12 residues long. The germline gives CDR1 MDHEN, CDR2 SYDVKM. V trimming: 10 bases; J trimming: 4 bases; junction bases outside the gene matches: 6. As DNA, the CDR3 is TGTGCCACAGGGGGCGCCCCATACGAGCAGTACTTC. It translates to CATGGAPYEQYF. Using reference TRBV28 and TRBJ2-7 for the parts outside the CDR3, the full variable domain is DVKVTQSSRYLVKRTGEKVFLECVQDMDHENMFWYRQDPGLGLRLIYFSYDVKMKEKGDIPEGYSVSREKKERFSLILESASTNQTSMYLCATGGAPYEQYFGPGTRLTVT.

The chain joins TRBV5-1 to TRBJ1-2; D perhaps matches TRBD1 (6 bases). Trimming pared 0 bases from V and 4 bases from J, leaving 10 bases between. The CDR3 has 14 amino acids. Germline assignment: CDR1 SGHRS and CDR2 YFSETQ. DNA of the CDR3: TGCGCCAGCAGCTTGGGACAGGCTGCCTATGGCTACACCTTC. This translates into CASSLGQAAYGYTF.

V usage is TRBV28 and J usage is TRBJ2-2; 10 bases align to TRBD2. Germline lookup yields CDR1 MDHEN and CDR2 SYDVKM. This CDR3 region has 15 residues. The V segment lost 5 bases and the J segment 7 bases; nucleotides outside the gene matches: 7. CDR3 in amino acids: CASSETGLAFGELFF. CDR3 nucleotide sequence: TGTGCCAGCAGTGAAACGGGACTAGCGTTCGGGGAGCTGTTTTTT. The full variable domain, its missing parts supplied by reference TRBV28 and TRBJ2-2, is DVKVTQSSRYLVKRTGEKVFLECVQDMDHENMFWYRQDPGLGLRLIYFSYDVKMKEKGDIPEGYSVSREKKERFSLILESASTNQTSMYLCASSETGLAFGELFFGEGSRLTVL.

The chain links TRBV18 to TRBJ2-1; possible D gene TRBD2, 5 bases. CDR1 is KGHSH and CDR2 is LQKENI in the germline V gene. The CDR3 has 16 amino acids. V was trimmed by 3 bases and J by 3 bases, leaving 15 bases between them. This CDR3 is CASSPPSAGNYNEQFF. The DNA for the CDR3 is TGTGCCAGCTCACCTCCAAGCGCGGGCAACTACAATGAGCAGTTCTTC.

The chain links TRBV7-3 to TRBJ2-5; D unclear. The germline V gene has CDR1 SGHTA and CDR2 FQGTGA. Trimming removed 4 bases at V and 7 bases at J, with 10 bases between. The CDR3 covers 12 residues. The CDR3 reads CASSSPPGTQYF. The DNA of the CDR3 is TGTGCCAGCAGCTCGCCCCCGGGGACCCAGTACTTC.

This rearrangement joins TRBV19 to TRBJ2-1; 11 bases are shared with TRBD2. The trim removed 2 bases at V and 3 bases at J, leaving 3 bases unmatched. Germline lookup yields CDR1 LNHDA and CDR2 SQIVND (reference sequence). The CDR3 spans 16 residues. Written as DNA, the CDR3 is TGTGCCAGTAGTATATCAACTAGCGGGAGCTACAATGAGCAGTTCTTC. This sequence encodes CASSISTSGSYNEQFF.

The chain carries TRBV18 and TRBJ1-1; unclear D gene. Germline V gives CDR1 KGHSH, CDR2 LQKENI. Trimming stripped 4 bases from V and 0 bases from J, with 21 bases between. The CDR3 spans 18 residues. CDR3 in amino acids: CASSQLGIAETMNTEAFF. In DNA form, the CDR3 reads TGTGCCAGCTCACAACTGGGCATTGCAGAAACCATGAACACTGAAGCTTTCTTT.

The chain couples TRBV27 to TRBJ2-7; D is possibly TRBD2 (5 bases). The V gene lost 5 bases and the J gene lost 3 bases, with 11 bases spanning the gap. The CDR3 runs 13 residues. Germline CDR1 reads MNHEY; CDR2 reads SMNVEV (reference sequence). CDR3 in DNA: TGTGCCAGCAGTAGTCTAGAGGGCTACGAGCAGTACTTC. It specifies CASSSLEGYEQYF.

This clone was observed a handful of times. The CDR3 reads CASSASRQGQETQYF. Written as DNA, the CDR3 is TGTGCCAGCAGTGCCTCCAGACAGGGCCAAGAGACCCAGTACTTC. V gene TRBV28 combines with J gene TRBJ2-5, with TRBD1 identical over 7 bases. Trimming cost V 5 bases and J 1 base; bases outside gene matches: 7. Germline V gene data show CDR1 as MDHEN and CDR2 as SYDVKM. This CDR3 contains 15 residues.

This chain links TRBV27 with TRBJ2-4; 9 bases fit TRBD2. V lost 3 bases and J lost 7; bases outside the gene matches: 4. The germline V gene has CDR1 MNHEY and CDR2 SMNVEV (reference sequence). The CDR3 is 14 residues long. CDR3 in DNA: TGTGCCAGCAGTTTGCTAGCGGGACAGAACATTCAGTACTTC. This translates into CASSLLAGQNIQYF.

The chain recombines TRBV19 with TRBJ2-4, with 10 nucleotides matching TRBD2. Germline CDR1 LNHDA, CDR2 SQIVND (reference sequence). J was trimmed by 0 bases and V by 5 bases; bases with no gene match: 10. This CDR3 spans 18 amino acids. The CDR3 nucleotides are TGTGCCAGTAGTCTCTCGGGACTAGCGCGCGTAGCCAAAAACATTCAGTACTTC. Protein: CASSLSGLARVAKNIQYF.

The genes are TRBV6-1 and TRBJ1-3; D is uncertain. The CDR3 is 15 residues long. Germline V gene sequence: CDR1 MNHNS, CDR2 SASEGT. V was pared by 2 bases and J by 2 bases, with 10 bases between. The CDR3 sequence is CASSEQALTGNTIYF. The CDR3, as DNA: TGTGCCAGCAGTGAACAGGCCCTCACTGGAAACACCATATATTTT.

The V gene is TRBV27, the J gene TRBJ1-5; D remains unclear. CDR3 length equals 15 residues. V lost 4 bases and J lost 1, with 11 bases in between. Germline CDR1 is MNHEY and CDR2 is SMNVEV (reference sequence). CDR3 coding DNA: TGTGCCAGCAGTTCAGACAATTTCAGCAATCAGCCCCAGCATTTT. It translates to CASSSDNFSNQPQHF.

The V call is TRBV9, the J call TRBJ2-1, with TRBD2 matching 8 bases. There are 14 residues in the CDR3. Per germline, CDR1 SGDLS and CDR2 YYNGEE. Germline trimming cut 3 bases from V and 9 bases from J; bases unmatched to any gene: 8. The CDR3 sequence is CASSEMSGRGEQFF. In DNA form, the CDR3 reads TGTGCCAGCAGCGAGATGAGCGGGAGAGGTGAGCAGTTCTTC.